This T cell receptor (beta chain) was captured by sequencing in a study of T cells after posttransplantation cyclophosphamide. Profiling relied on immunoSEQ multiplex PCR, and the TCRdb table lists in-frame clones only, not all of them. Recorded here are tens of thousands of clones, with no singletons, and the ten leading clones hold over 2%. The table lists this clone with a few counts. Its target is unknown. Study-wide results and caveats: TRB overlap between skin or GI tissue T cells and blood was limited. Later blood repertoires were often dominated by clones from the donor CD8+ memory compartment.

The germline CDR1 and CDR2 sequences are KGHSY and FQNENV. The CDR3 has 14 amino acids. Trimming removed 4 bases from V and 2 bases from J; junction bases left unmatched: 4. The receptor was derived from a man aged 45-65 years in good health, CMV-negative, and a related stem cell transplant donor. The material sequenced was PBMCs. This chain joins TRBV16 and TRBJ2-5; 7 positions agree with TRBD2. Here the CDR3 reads CASSLSGGQETQYF. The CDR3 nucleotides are TGTGCCAGCAGCCTCTCCGGGGGGCAAGAGACCCAGTACTTC.